The 29 T cell receptor beta chains in this list originate from one sample, sequenced in a study of blood T cell repertoires in COVID-19 (dated by TCRdb to the early 2020s). Libraries were built with the immunoSEQ multiplex PCR assay. Here the immuneACCESS table is served through TCRdb, limited to in-frame sequences with V and J called. Missing clones are a known gap in these copies; in checked studies unresolved V genes cover under half, and the rest lacks a known reason. Present in this sample are 75,000 to 90,000 clones, 85% of which were seen just once. 18% of the sample is in the top ten clones. Input material: peripheral blood. All receptors come from a man older than 75 with active or convalescent COVID-19.

The rearrangement links TRBV6-1 to TRBJ1-5, with 9 bases identical to TRBD1. The CDR3 covers 15 residues. The V and J ends lost 2 bases and 5 bases, in that order; junction bases with no gene match: 4. Germline CDR1 reads MNHNS; CDR2 reads SASEGT. CDR3 in amino acids: CASSEIGTGYQPQHF. In DNA form, the CDR3 reads TGTGCCAGCAGTGAAATTGGGACAGGGTATCAGCCCCAGCATTTT.

CDR3 in DNA: TGTGCCAGCAGGCTACAGGGGGCAGCTGGAAACACCATATATTTT. Translated: CASRLQGAAGNTIYF. The chain links TRBV6-5 to TRBJ1-3; 9 positions match TRBD1. This CDR3 region has 15 residues. CDR1 MNHEY and CDR2 SVGAGI come from the germline V gene. With 6 bases clipped from V and 2 bases from J, the junction kept 5 bases outside the gene matches.

The count of this clone is one. This chain links TRBV5-3 with TRBJ1-1; a weak D match, TRBD1 (6 bases). TRBV5-3 is an ORF, and what it does is uncertain. V dropped 0 bases and J dropped 6 bases, with 21 bases sitting between them. This CDR3 has 17 residues. The CDR3 region is CARSLACQGRVSAEAFF. The CDR3 DNA reads TGTGCCAGAAGCTTGGCCTGTCAGGGGCGGGTATCAGCTGAAGCTTTCTTT.

This clone was seen just once. The chain has TRBV19 and TRBJ2-2; 8 bases map to TRBD2. V trimming: 4 bases; J trimming: 7 bases; junction bases outside the gene matches: 5. This CDR3 has 14 amino acids. Germline values: CDR1 LNHDA, CDR2 SQIVND (reference sequence). This CDR3 is CASSNREGSGELFF. Here the CDR3 DNA reads TGTGCCAGTAGTAACCGGGAGGGGAGCGGGGAGCTGTTTTTT.

The chain is built from TRBV5-6 and TRBJ2-1; 9 nucleotides match TRBD2. V shed 1 base, J shed 3 bases, and the junction held 5 bases outside the gene matches. The length of the CDR3 is 16 residues. Germline loops: CDR1 SGHDT, CDR2 YYEEEE. The CDR3 region has the DNA TGTGCCAGCAGCTTGCTTAGCGGGGGCTTCTACAATGAGCAGTTCTTC. This encodes CASSLLSGGFYNEQFF.

In this sample, this clone turned up once. V usage is TRBV10-1 and J usage is TRBJ1-1; the D is unclear. The CDR3 extends over 13 amino acids. V was cut by 4 bases and J by 7 bases, with 13 bases left in between. Germline CDR1 and CDR2: WNHNN and SYGVQD (reference sequence). As DNA, the CDR3 is TGCGCCAGCAGTGTAATTGAGGGAGGTGAAGCTTTCTTT. It is translated as CASSVIEGGEAFF.

The chain joins TRBV29-1 to TRBJ2-6, with D tentatively TRBD1 (5 bases). Trimming removed 6 bases at V and 4 bases at J, with 13 bases between. This CDR3 comprises 14 residues. Germline assignment: CDR1 SQVTM and CDR2 ANQGSEA. CDR3 nucleotide sequence: TGCAGCGTAGGGGAACTCTTCGGGGCCAACGTCCTGACTTTC. This sequence encodes CSVGELFGANVLTF.

This clone was detected once. V and J are TRBV5-8 and TRBJ2-3; 8 positions agree with TRBD1. This CDR3 is built from 16 residues. The germline V gene has CDR1 SGHTS and CDR2 YDEGEE. V dropped 0 bases and J dropped 3; count of bases not matched to a gene: 6. The CDR3 region has the DNA TGTGCCAGCAGCTTGGGGACAGGGATGAGGACAGATACGCAGTATTTT. Encoded protein: CASSLGTGMRTDTQYF. Full variable domain (missing parts from reference TRBV5-8 and TRBJ2-3): EAGVTQSPTHLIKTRGQQATLRCSPISGHTSVYWYQQALGLGLQFLLWYDEGEERNRGNFPPRFSGRQFPNYSSELNVNALELEDSALYLCASSLGTGMRTDTQYFGPGTRLTVL.

The chain combines TRBV3-1 (or the pseudogene TRBV3-2) with TRBJ2-6, with TRBD2 matching 8 bases. The CDR3 has 17 amino acids. Germline V gene sequence: CDR1 LGHDT, CDR2 YNNKEL (reference sequence). The V segment lost 1 base and the J segment 3 bases; nucleotides outside the gene matches: 5. The CDR3 loop reads CASSQGGAGVGANVLTF. The CDR3 DNA reads as TGTGCCAGCAGCCAAGGGGGAGCGGGGGTTGGGGCCAACGTCCTGACTTTC.

This clone appeared a single time. The chain links TRBV5-1 to TRBJ2-5; the match to TRBD2 covers 8 bases. Germline CDR1 SGHRS, CDR2 YFSETQ. The CDR3 totals 16 residues. The V gene end was trimmed by 0 bases and the J gene end by 1 base; junction bases not matched to a gene: 5. In DNA form, the CDR3 reads TGCGCCAGCAGCTTGGGGCTAGCGGGCAGCCAAGAGACCCAGTACTTC. Encoded protein: CASSLGLAGSQETQYF.

The genes are TRBV28 and TRBJ1-3; TRBD1 matches at 7 bases. Trimming removed 5 bases from V and 0 bases from J; junction bases left unmatched: 4. The CDR3 has 15 residues. Germline CDR1 and CDR2: MDHEN and SYDVKM. The CDR3 region has the DNA TGTGCCAGCAGTCCAGGGACAGACTCTGGAAACACCATATATTTT. Amino acid sequence: CASSPGTDSGNTIYF.

The chain links TRBV18 to TRBJ2-7; TRBD1 matches 10 bases. This CDR3 spans 15 amino acids. V shed 3 bases and J 6 bases; nucleotides not matched to a gene: 8. Germline V gene data show CDR1 as KGHSH and CDR2 as LQKENI. The CDR3 region is CASSPYGTGVFEQYV. The CDR3 DNA reads as TGTGCCAGCTCACCTTACGGGACAGGGGTATTCGAGCAGTACGTC.

J is TRBJ1-6 and V is TRBV30, with D possibly being TRBD1 (5 bases). The CDR3 contains 13 residues. Trimming took off 5 bases at V and 14 bases at J, with 19 bases between the two ends. Germline loops: CDR1 GTSNPN, CDR2 SVGIG (reference sequence). This CDR3 is CAWDLGGTMALHF. Here the CDR3 DNA reads TGTGCCTGGGATCTTGGGGGGACGATGGCCCTCCACTTT.

This chain uses TRBV7-2 with TRBJ1-1, with a weak D call TRBD1 (5 bases). With 2 bases removed from V and 5 bases from J, the gap between germline ends came to 12 bases. Germline CDR1 is SGHTA and CDR2 is FQGNSA. The CDR3 runs to 14 residues. DNA of the CDR3: TGTGCCAGCAGCTTATTGGGGGGTGGAACTGAAGCTTTCTTT. It translates to CASSLLGGGTEAFF.

V and J are TRBV11-2 and TRBJ1-5; D may be TRBD1 (6 bases). CDR1 is SGHAT, CDR2 FQNNGV, per germline. Trimming removed 2 bases from V and 9 bases from J, with 14 bases in between. This CDR3 is 14 amino acids long. The CDR3: CASSLRQAQGPQHF. The CDR3 DNA sequence: TGTGCCAGCAGCTTAAGACAGGCGCAGGGGCCCCAGCATTTT.

The V gene is TRBV29-1, the J gene TRBJ2-1, with a tentative D call TRBD1 (6 bases). CDR1 is SQVTM, CDR2 ANQGSEA, per germline. V lost 6 bases, J lost 9 bases, and 18 bases lay in between. The CDR3 spans 13 residues. This chain's CDR3 is CSVSGASRGEQFF. The CDR3, as DNA: TGCAGCGTGAGTGGGGCTAGCAGGGGTGAGCAGTTCTTC.

This chain joins TRBV5-1 and TRBJ1-4, with 9 bases fitting TRBD1. Germline CDR1 SGHRS, CDR2 YFSETQ. J gave up 10 bases and V 4 bases, and 11 bases lay outside the gene matches. There are 15 residues in the CDR3. The CDR3 DNA follows: TGCGCCAGCAGCCCGGACAGGGGTGGAAGGGGAAAACTGTTTTTT. Protein product: CASSPDRGGRGKLFF.

This chain uses TRBV18 with TRBJ1-4; 9 bases are shared with TRBD1. The V segment lost 3 bases and the J segment 5 bases; nucleotides outside the gene matches: 7. Germline-derived CDR1 and CDR2 are KGHSH and LQKENI. This CDR3 is 16 amino acids long. CDR3 in DNA: TGTGCCAGCTCACCCCGGACAGGGGCGCTGAATGAAAAACTGTTTTTT. This codes for CASSPRTGALNEKLFF. The variable domain in full, with the rest retrieved from reference TRBV18 and TRBJ1-4, is NAGVMQNPRHLVRRRGQEARLRCSPMKGHSHVYWYRQLPEEGLKFMVYLQKENIIDESGMPKERFSAEFPKEGPSILRIQQVVRGDSAAYFCASSPRTGALNEKLFFGSGTQLSVL.

The CDR3 loop reads CASSLAGTRGNEQFF. The CDR3 DNA sequence: TGCGCCAGCAGCTTGGCAGGGACTAGAGGAAATGAGCAGTTCTTC. The V call is TRBV5-1, the J call TRBJ2-1, with 8 nucleotides matching TRBD2. The CDR3 loop spans 15 amino acids. CDR1 SGHRS and CDR2 YFSETQ come from the germline V gene. With 0 bases clipped from V and 7 bases from J, the junction kept 6 bases outside the gene matches.

The chain links TRBV6-5 to TRBJ1-1, with 7 bases aligning to TRBD1. Germline V gene sequence: CDR1 MNHEY, CDR2 SVGAGI. The trim removed 6 bases at V and 0 bases at J, leaving 4 bases unmatched. This CDR3 spans 14 amino acids. The chain's CDR3 is CASRTGQMNTEAFF. The DNA for the CDR3 is TGTGCCAGCAGGACGGGACAGATGAACACTGAAGCTTTCTTT.

This chain uses TRBV5-5 with TRBJ2-7; D possibly corresponds to TRBD2 (6 bases). The germline gives CDR1 SGHKS, CDR2 YYEKEE (reference sequence). The CDR3 covers 13 residues. Trimming removed 2 bases from V and 3 bases from J, with 9 bases in between. CDR3 bases: TGTGCCAGCAGCTTCCCGGGGGTCTACGAGCAGTACGTC. This sequence encodes CASSFPGVYEQYV.

The J gene is TRBJ2-5, the V gene TRBV5-8; possibly TRBD1 for D (7 bases). Germline V gene data show CDR1 as SGHTS and CDR2 as YDEGEE. The CDR3 covers 16 residues. Between the trimmed V and J ends, which lost 2 bases and 5 bases, there was a span of 19 bases. The CDR3 loop reads CASSFTRLGGGETQYF. DNA for the CDR3: TGTGCCAGCAGCTTTACTCGACTAGGGGGCGGGGAGACCCAGTACTTC.

V usage is TRBV18 and J usage is TRBJ2-7; 7 bases agree with TRBD2. The V gene end was trimmed by 2 bases and the J gene end by 7 bases; junction bases not matched to a gene: 11. This CDR3 is built from 15 residues. The V gene's germline CDR1 is KGHSH and CDR2 LQKENI. This chain's CDR3 is CASSPTSATGGEQYV. The CDR3, as DNA: TGTGCCAGCTCACCAACTAGCGCGACCGGGGGGGAGCAGTACGTC.

V and J are TRBV28 and TRBJ2-4; TRBD1 agrees at 10 bases. Germline CDR1 and CDR2: MDHEN and SYDVKM. The CDR3 totals 16 residues. V gave up 5 bases and J gave up 8 bases; unmatched junction bases: 12. CDR3 sequence reads: CASSPAGQGRRDIQYF. In nucleotides, the CDR3 is TGTGCCAGCAGTCCCGCGGGACAGGGGAGAAGAGACATTCAGTACTTC.

The chain joins TRBV28 to TRBJ2-1, with 10 bases lining up with TRBD2. Germline loops: CDR1 MDHEN, CDR2 SYDVKM. CDR3 length equals 16 residues. J gave up 4 bases and V 1 base, and 4 bases lay outside the gene matches. The CDR3 spells CASSLLAGGGYNEQFF. CDR3 coding DNA: TGTGCCAGCAGTTTATTAGCGGGAGGAGGGTACAATGAGCAGTTCTTC.

This clone was counted between two and nine times. V and J are TRBV7-9 and TRBJ1-3, with 8 nucleotides matching TRBD1. Trimming cost V 4 bases and J 4 bases; bases outside gene matches: 3. Germline assignment: CDR1 SEHNR and CDR2 FQNEAQ (reference sequence). The CDR3 is 14 residues long. CDR3 coding DNA: TGTGCCAGCAGCTCGACAGGGGACGGAAACACCATATATTTT. Its translation is CASSSTGDGNTIYF.

This sequence joins TRBV12-5 and TRBJ1-1; possibly TRBD1 for D (6 bases). The germline CDR1 and CDR2 sequences are LGHNT and FRNRAP. The CDR3 has 13 amino acids. The ends were cut back, 7 bases at V and 1 base at J, with 10 bases in the middle. The CDR3 nucleotides read TGTGCTAGTGACCAGGGACAGAACACTGAAGCTTTCTTT. It specifies CASDQGQNTEAFF.

The rearrangement links TRBV5-4 to TRBJ1-2; TRBD1 matches 10 bases. V was pared by 4 bases and J by 5 bases, with 14 bases of the junction left unmatched. This CDR3 is 17 amino acids long. The germline CDR1 and CDR2 sequences are SGHNT and YYREEE (reference sequence). The CDR3 protein is CASSPTSGTGAGYGYTF. The CDR3 DNA is TGTGCCAGCAGCCCGACCTCCGGGACAGGGGCGGGTTATGGCTACACCTTC.

The rearrangement uses TRBV20-1 and TRBJ1-2, with 12 bases aligning to TRBD1. V lost 6 bases, J lost 13 bases, and 6 bases stayed unmatched. The germline V gene has CDR1 DFQATT and CDR2 SNEGSKA (reference sequence). CDR3 length equals 11 residues. CDR3 sequence: CSAGQGAEFTF. In nucleotides, the CDR3 is TGCAGTGCGGGACAGGGGGCTGAGTTCACCTTC.